A selection of T cell receptor beta chains follows, all from one sample in a study of cytomegalovirus exposure and HLA in healthy donors. This table comes from immunoSEQ multiplex PCR, and its TCRdb copy is limited to in-frame clones, with some not included. The repertoire consists of 100,000 or so clones, with roughly 83% occurring once and the leading ten covering around 2.3%. Source material: PBMCs. Every receptor here comes from a man between 18 and 29 years old in good health and CMV-seronegative. Each CDR3 is given with its conserved first and last residue. Fields, in order: CDR3 protein, CDR3 DNA, clone size, CDR3 length, D gene, J gene, V gene. A D gene is named only where the DNA matches it firmly. Clone sizes are given selectively: once, few, many, or a class where the clone is expanded.

CDR3aa: CSVGSHEQYF; CDR3nt: TGCAGCGTTGGAAGCCACGAGCAGTACTTC; abundance: -; len: 10; d_gene: -; j_gene: TRBJ2-7; v_gene: TRBV29-1
CDR3aa: CASSWSGRATGELFF; CDR3nt: TGTGCCAGCAGCTGGAGCGGGAGGGCCACCGGGGAGCTGTTTTTT; abundance: -; len: 15; d_gene: TRBD2; j_gene: TRBJ2-2; v_gene: TRBV5-4
CDR3aa: CASRSREFNNQPQHF; CDR3nt: TGTGCCAGTAGATCGCGGGAATTCAATAATCAGCCCCAGCATTTT; abundance: -; len: 15; d_gene: -; j_gene: TRBJ1-5; v_gene: TRBV19
CDR3aa: CASSGPGKYSTDTQYF; CDR3nt: TGCGCCAGCAGTGGCCCGGGAAAGTATAGCACAGATACGCAGTATTTT; abundance: -; len: 16; d_gene: -; j_gene: TRBJ2-3; v_gene: TRBV10-1
CDR3aa: CASSYSSRLANYGYTF; CDR3nt: TGTGCCAGCAGTTACTCGAGCCGCTTAGCTAACTATGGCTACACCTTC; abundance: -; len: 16; d_gene: -; j_gene: TRBJ1-2; v_gene: TRBV6-5
CDR3aa: CASSLGPNQPQHF; CDR3nt: TGTGCCAGCAGCTTGGGGCCCAATCAGCCCCAGCATTTT; abundance: -; len: 13; d_gene: -; j_gene: TRBJ1-5; v_gene: TRBV5-6
CDR3aa: CASSYAQGINYGYTF; CDR3nt: TGTGCCAGCAGTTATGCGCAGGGGATCAACTATGGCTACACCTTC; abundance: -; len: 15; d_gene: -; j_gene: TRBJ1-2; v_gene: TRBV6-6
CDR3aa: CASRESYGYTF; CDR3nt: TGTGCCAGCAGGGAGTCTTATGGCTACACCTTC; abundance: -; len: 11; d_gene: -; j_gene: TRBJ1-2; v_gene: TRBV7-9
CDR3aa: CASSVTGGPGELFF; CDR3nt: TGTGCCAGCTCAGTGACGGGGGGACCGGGGGAGCTGTTTTTT; abundance: -; len: 14; d_gene: TRBD2; j_gene: TRBJ2-2; v_gene: TRBV9
CDR3aa: CASSLDRTSNQPQHF; CDR3nt: TGTGCCAGCAGCTTGGACAGAACTAGCAATCAGCCCCAGCATTTT; abundance: -; len: 15; d_gene: -; j_gene: TRBJ1-5; v_gene: TRBV11-2
CDR3aa: CASSSPDRYTEAFF; CDR3nt: TGTGCCAGCAGCTCGCCGGACAGGTACACTGAAGCTTTCTTT; abundance: -; len: 14; d_gene: TRBD1; j_gene: TRBJ1-1; v_gene: TRBV7-2
CDR3aa: CASSRDRGNNQPQHF; CDR3nt: TGTGCCAGCAGCCGAGACAGGGGGAACAATCAGCCCCAGCATTTT; abundance: -; len: 15; d_gene: TRBD1; j_gene: TRBJ1-5; v_gene: TRBV6-5
CDR3aa: CASSRTLTGSSGANVLTF; CDR3nt: TGCGCCAGCAGCCGAACCCTGACAGGCAGCTCTGGGGCCAACGTCCTGACTTTC; abundance: -; len: 18; d_gene: -; j_gene: TRBJ2-6; v_gene: TRBV5-1
CDR3aa: CASSEAVNTEAFF; CDR3nt: TGTGCCAGCAGTGAGGCGGTGAACACTGAAGCTTTCTTT; abundance: -; len: 13; d_gene: -; j_gene: TRBJ1-1; v_gene: TRBV6-1
CDR3aa: CASTTSGGSSYNEQFF; CDR3nt: TGTGCCAGCACAACTAGCGGGGGTAGCTCCTACAATGAGCAGTTCTTC; abundance: few; len: 16; d_gene: TRBD2; j_gene: TRBJ2-1; v_gene: TRBV28
CDR3aa: CASSPRQVGNTEAFF; CDR3nt: TGTGCCAGCAGTCCGCGACAGGTAGGGAACACTGAAGCTTTCTTT; abundance: -; len: 15; d_gene: -; j_gene: TRBJ1-1; v_gene: TRBV27
CDR3aa: CASSEAHRGLGYTF; CDR3nt: TGTGCCAGCAGTGAAGCTCACAGGGGGCTTGGCTACACCTTC; abundance: -; len: 14; d_gene: TRBD1; j_gene: TRBJ1-2; v_gene: TRBV6-1
CDR3aa: CASSFRTGVNTEAFF; CDR3nt: TGTGCCAGCAGCTTCCGGACGGGGGTGAACACTGAAGCTTTCTTT; abundance: -; len: 15; d_gene: -; j_gene: TRBJ1-1; v_gene: TRBV5-5
CDR3aa: CASSVAGSQDTQYF; CDR3nt: TGTGCCAGCAGCGTAGCAGGGTCGCAAGATACGCAGTATTTT; abundance: once; len: 14; d_gene: -; j_gene: TRBJ2-3; v_gene: TRBV9
CDR3aa: CASSLSLLNPEAFF; CDR3nt: TGTGCCAGCAGCTTGAGTCTCCTAAACCCTGAAGCTTTCTTT; abundance: -; len: 14; d_gene: -; j_gene: TRBJ1-1; v_gene: TRBV5-4